This is a list of T cell receptor beta chains from one sample in a study of T-cell memory formation after mild COVID-19. TCRdb recomputed calls from the 5' RACE reads with MiXCR, one row per CDR3 protein. The sample shows hundreds of thousands of distinct CDR3 sequences, approximately 21% of them seen only once. The sequenced material came from PBMCs or a T cell subset sorted from them (not recorded which). Receptors were obtained from an adult woman who had mild COVID-19 (a few samples of this study predate the infection). Cell type and time point are not known. CDR3s include the opening cysteine and the closing phenylalanine or tryptophan. The order of the fields is J gene, V gene, CDR3 protein.

j_gene: TRBJ1-3
v_gene: TRBV30
CDR3aa: CAWSRPSGNTIYF

j_gene: TRBJ1-4
v_gene: TRBV29-1
CDR3aa: CSVEVERTGEKLFF

j_gene: TRBJ1-4
v_gene: TRBV24-1
CDR3aa: CATSEPTGGDEKLFF

j_gene: TRBJ1-5
v_gene: TRBV6-6
CDR3aa: CASRGGTGGYSNQPQHF

j_gene: TRBJ2-5
v_gene: TRBV29-1
CDR3aa: CSVVRGEETQYF

j_gene: TRBJ1-1
v_gene: TRBV27
CDR3aa: CASSGGEGYTEAFF

j_gene: TRBJ2-6
v_gene: TRBV12-3/TRBV12-4
CDR3aa: CASTTFPGPGGANVLTF

j_gene: TRBJ1-5
v_gene: TRBV19
CDR3aa: CASSWGGFNQPQHF

j_gene: TRBJ1-1
v_gene: TRBV7-9
CDR3aa: CASSGGSEAFF

j_gene: TRBJ1-5
v_gene: TRBV27
CDR3aa: CASRSRTGGLNQPQHF

j_gene: TRBJ1-1
v_gene: TRBV18
CDR3aa: CASSPLGANTEAFF

j_gene: TRBJ2-1
v_gene: TRBV6-6
CDR3aa: CASSLLGSGAYNEQFF

j_gene: TRBJ1-2
v_gene: TRBV6-5
CDR3aa: CASSYSGSGGGYTF

j_gene: TRBJ2-5
v_gene: TRBV15
CDR3aa: CATSRPGPDYETQYF

j_gene: TRBJ2-3
v_gene: TRBV6-6
CDR3aa: CASSSPGTHTDTQYF

j_gene: TRBJ2-3
v_gene: TRBV10-3
CDR3aa: CAIRETGGGPDTQYF

j_gene: TRBJ1-5
v_gene: TRBV18
CDR3aa: CASSPPDRGTHNQPQHF

j_gene: TRBJ2-7
v_gene: TRBV11-2
CDR3aa: CASSFGTGVREQYF

j_gene: TRBJ2-3
v_gene: TRBV12-5
CDR3aa: CASGGAKARTDTQYF

j_gene: TRBJ1-4
v_gene: TRBV6-5
CDR3aa: CASSYAPRTVSEKLFF

j_gene: TRBJ2-3
v_gene: TRBV7-8
CDR3aa: CASSRRLAPSTDTQYF

j_gene: TRBJ2-7
v_gene: TRBV5-5
CDR3aa: CASSFQGEILHEQYF

j_gene: TRBJ2-7
v_gene: TRBV29-1
CDR3aa: CSVGGGYEQYF

j_gene: TRBJ2-3
v_gene: TRBV11-2
CDR3aa: CASSATTGTSGSGLDTQYF

j_gene: TRBJ1-1
v_gene: TRBV20-1
CDR3aa: CSAIGTGRMNTEAFF

j_gene: TRBJ2-6
v_gene: TRBV4-1
CDR3aa: CASRPDRAGANVLTF

j_gene: TRBJ1-2
v_gene: TRBV29-1
CDR3aa: CSVEGADRGQDYGYTF

j_gene: TRBJ2-1
v_gene: TRBV5-1
CDR3aa: CASSPPTPYNEQFF

j_gene: TRBJ2-7
v_gene: TRBV20-1
CDR3aa: CSARDPTGWEQYF

j_gene: TRBJ2-5
v_gene: TRBV18
CDR3aa: CASSLPTRGKTQYF

j_gene: TRBJ2-7
v_gene: TRBV5-1
CDR3aa: CASGLASGSLRYEQYF

j_gene: TRBJ2-6
v_gene: TRBV5-1
CDR3aa: CASKYSRDGVLSGANVLTF

j_gene: TRBJ2-4
v_gene: TRBV11-2
CDR3aa: CASSRVGANIQYF